This T cell receptor beta chain was captured by sequencing in a study of blood T cell repertoires in COVID-19. CDR1 and CDR2 (germline): LNHDA, SQIVND (reference sequence). The CDR3 sequence is 13 residues long. V shed 7 bases and J 7 bases; nucleotides not matched to a gene: 7. The data were produced by immunoSEQ multiplex PCR, yet TCRdb's version contains in-frame clones alone and is incomplete. The table shows around 72,000 clones, with approximately 86% occurring only once. This clone is a singleton in its sample. The V call is TRBV19, the J call TRBJ1-5; TRBD1 aligns across 7 bases. The material sequenced was peripheral blood. The origin of this receptor is a man over 45 with acute or convalescent COVID-19. The CDR3 reads CASMLGGGQPQHF. Written as DNA, the CDR3 is TGTGCCAGTATGTTAGGGGGCGGACAGCCCCAGCATTTT.